A single sample gave rise to the 26 T cell receptor beta chains below, sequenced in a study of T cells in Graves' hyperthyroidism and ophthalmopathy. TCR beta CDR3 region amplification was performed from RNA transcripts. The TCR CDR3 first-round RT-PCR relied on the HTBI primer set. From the multiplex PCR reads, TCRdb called clonotypes with MiXCR, one entry per CDR3 protein. This table holds about 350,000 distinct CDR3 sequences, approximately 15% found once. Sequencing was performed on blood. All receptors derive from a woman aged 25 to 39 with Graves' hyperthyroidism.

This clonotype was seen at least ten times. This chain links TRBV28 with TRBJ2-1; tentative D call: TRBD1 (5 bases). Per germline, CDR1 MDHEN and CDR2 SYDVKM. The CDR3 is 22 residues long. The germline V and J ends were trimmed by 2 bases and 2 bases, with 31 bases remaining between them. The CDR3 sequence: CASSLPSTHNEDSELTYNEQFF. DNA for the CDR3: TGTGCCAGCAGTTTACCCTCGACGCATAATGAAGACAGCGAACTAACCTACAATGAGCAGTTCTTC.

CDR3 nucleotides: TGTGCCAGCAGAAGGGTTGGAGGGTTAGAGACCCAGTACTTC. Its translation: CASRRVGGLETQYF. This chain links TRBV27 with TRBJ2-5; a weak D match, TRBD2 (6 bases). The V gene lost 6 bases and the J gene lost 4 bases, with 15 bases spanning the gap. The CDR3 length is 14 residues. Germline V lookup: CDR1 MNHEY, CDR2 SMNVEV (reference sequence).

This clonotype occurred a few times. The J gene is TRBJ1-1, the V gene TRBV5-6, with unresolved D. The V end lost 4 bases, the J end lost 2 bases, and 12 bases lay between the germline ends. CDR1 is SGHDT and CDR2 is YYEEEE in the germline V gene. The CDR3 loop spans 14 amino acids. DNA for the CDR3: TGTGCCAGCAGCGAAGGTAGTGTTAACACTGAAGCTTTCTTT. This encodes CASSEGSVNTEAFF.

This clonotype was counted many times. This chain uses TRBV12-3 or TRBV12-4 with TRBJ1-1; D is ambiguous. CDR3 length equals 16 residues. V dropped 3 bases and J dropped 3 bases, with 17 bases sitting between them. In nucleotides, the CDR3 is TGTGCCAGCAGTTTTTCCCTCGGTCTACGGGACACTGAAGCTTTCTTT. Protein sequence: CASSFSLGLRDTEAFF.

This rearrangement joins TRBV11-3 to TRBJ2-2; TRBD2 agrees at 14 bases. Losses at the gene ends were 5 bases for V and 8 bases for J; bases not matched to a gene: 4. This CDR3 is 15 amino acids long. From germline, CDR1 is SGHNT and CDR2 YENEEA. The CDR3, as DNA: TGTGCCAGCAGCGATCGACTAGCGGGAGGGGGGGAGCTGTTTTTT. Amino acids: CASSDRLAGGGELFF. Together with reference TRBV11-3 and TRBJ2-2, the CDR3 gives the full variable domain: EAGVVQSPRYKIIEKKQPVAFWCNPISGHNTLYWYLQNLGQGPELLIRYENEEAVDDSQLPKDRFSAERLKGVDSTLKIQPAELGDSAVYLCASSDRLAGGGELFFGEGSRLTVL.

This clonotype has more than one count but fewer than ten. CDR3 DNA: TGTGCCTCCCGCGTTGGTGGGACGCCTTACAATGAGCAGTTCTTC. Its protein is CASRVGGTPYNEQFF. The chain uses TRBV30 and TRBJ2-1; D may correspond to TRBD1 or TRBD2 (5 bases each). Trimming removed 7 bases at V and 4 bases at J, with 20 bases between. Germline V gives CDR1 GTSNPN, CDR2 SVGIG (reference sequence). The CDR3 has 15 residues.

This clonotype was counted only a few times. The J gene is TRBJ1-5, the V gene TRBV19; D possibly corresponds to TRBD1 (6 bases). Trimming left V 3 bases short and J 3 bases short, with 21 bases between. The CDR3 covers 18 residues. The V gene's germline CDR1 is LNHDA and CDR2 SQIVND (reference sequence). This CDR3 reads CASSMLGQGIGINQPQHF. Here the CDR3 DNA reads TGTGCCAGTAGTATGCTGGGGCAGGGGATCGGAATCAATCAGCCCCAGCATTTT.

This clonotype showed up just a few times. The V gene is TRBV12-3 or TRBV12-4, the J gene TRBJ1-4; D is unclear. V lost 1 base and J lost 10, with 10 bases in between. CDR3 size: 13 residues. The CDR3 coding sequence is TGTGCCAGCAGTTTAGTCGCAGGTGGAAAACTGTTTTTT. Its protein is CASSLVAGGKLFF.

A word on this clonotype: Possible read error: a much larger clone is one base away. The chain couples TRBV5-1 to TRBJ2-3, with 7 bases lining up with TRBD2. The CDR3 is made up of 15 amino acids. After removal of 7 bases from V and 2 bases from J, the junction contained 10 bases not matched to a gene. Per the germline V gene, CDR1 is SGHRS and CDR2 is YFSETQ. CDR3 coding DNA: TGCGCCAGCGGAGAAGAGCGGGGCCTCACAGATACGCAGTATTTT. Its protein is CASGEERGLTDTQYF.

In this sample, this clonotype turned up a few times. J is TRBJ2-5 and V is TRBV20-1; no clear D. The CDR3 is 13 residues long. V lost 0 bases and J 5 bases, leaving 10 bases between the germline ends. The germline CDR1 and CDR2 sequences are DFQATT and SNEGSKA (reference sequence). CDR3 in DNA: TGCAGTGCTAGAGATCTAGGGATGGAGACCCAGTACTTC. This gives the protein CSARDLGMETQYF.

The sample holds many counts of this clonotype. The rearrangement joins TRBV27 to TRBJ2-3; D possibly corresponds to TRBD2 (6 bases). V was clipped by 5 bases and J by 1 base, with 16 bases between them. Germline V lookup: CDR1 MNHEY, CDR2 SMNVEV (reference sequence). The CDR3 consists of 16 residues. For the CDR3, the DNA is TGTGCCAGCAGTGCCTTAGCGGAGCGGCGCACAGATACGCAGTATTTT. Translation gives CASSALAERRTDTQYF.

This clonotype appeared a few times. The genes are TRBV20-1 and TRBJ2-2; 12 bases align to TRBD2. Germline V CDR1 and CDR2: DFQATT, SNEGSKA (reference sequence). Trimming removed 3 bases from V and 4 bases from J; junction bases left unmatched: 6. The CDR3 sequence is 16 residues long. CDR3 protein: CSARPSGRVVTGELFF. The CDR3 DNA is TGCAGTGCTAGGCCTAGCGGGAGGGTAGTCACCGGGGAGCTGTTTTTT.

The rearrangement links TRBV14 to TRBJ2-1; 9 bases align to TRBD2. Losses at the gene ends were 4 bases for V and 0 bases for J; bases not matched to a gene: 7. Per the germline V gene, CDR1 is SGHDN and CDR2 is FVKESK. This CDR3 region has 17 residues. Here the CDR3 reads CASSLSGLADSYNEQFF. The CDR3 DNA sequence: TGTGCCAGCAGCCTATCGGGACTAGCTGACTCCTACAATGAGCAGTTCTTC.

This clonotype appeared a few times. The rearrangement links TRBV20-1 to TRBJ2-2; D unclear. V was clipped by 5 bases and J by 4 bases, with 20 bases between them. Germline V gene lookup returns CDR1 DFQATT and CDR2 SNEGSKA (reference sequence). The CDR3 is 16 residues long. The CDR3 reads CSAQTWGTVGTGELFF. CDR3 nucleotides: TGCAGTGCTCAGACTTGGGGTACGGTGGGCACCGGGGAGCTGTTTTTT.

Regarding this clonotype: A much larger clone differs from this one at a single base, so this may be a read error. This chain joins TRBV28 and TRBJ2-5; either TRBD1 or TRBD2 may fit D (5 bases each). The CDR3 has 15 residues. CDR1 and CDR2 (germline): MDHEN, SYDVKM. This CDR3 reads CAGSLDSLRGETQYF. CDR3 in DNA: TGTGCCGGCAGTCTTGACAGCCTGAGGGGAGAGACCCAGTACTTC. The whole variable domain, filled in from reference TRBV28 and TRBJ2-5, reads DVKVTQSSRYLVKRTGEKVFLECVQDMDHENMFWYRQDPGLGLRLIYFSYDVKMKEKGDIPEGYSVSREKKERFSLILESASTNQTSMYLCAGSLDSLRGETQYFGPGTRLLVL.

Only one count was recorded for this clonotype. The V gene is TRBV12-3 or TRBV12-4, the J gene TRBJ2-1; the match to TRBD2 covers 9 bases. CDR3 length: 11 amino acids. Trimming removed 5 bases from V and 13 bases from J; junction bases left unmatched: 3. The DNA for the CDR3 is TGTGCCAGCAGTCCCGGGACTAGCCAGTTCTTC. Translated, it gives CASSPGTSQFF.

V is TRBV15 and J is TRBJ2-3; 12 bases map to TRBD2. Looked up from germline, CDR1 is LNHNV and CDR2 is YYDKDF (reference sequence). Unmatched junction bases numbered 7, after V lost 5 bases and J lost 4 bases. The CDR3 extends over 16 amino acids. CDR3 sequence: CATSGTSGRYADTQYF. The CDR3 DNA is TGTGCCACCAGCGGCACTAGCGGGAGGTACGCAGATACGCAGTATTTT.

This clonotype was seen ten or more times. The rearrangement joins TRBV29-1 to TRBJ2-7; 11 bases are a match to TRBD1. Germline assignment: CDR1 SQVTM and CDR2 ANQGSEA. The CDR3 is 13 residues long. With 7 bases clipped from V and 7 bases from J, the junction kept 9 bases outside the gene matches. The CDR3 sequence: CSGGRDRGEEQYF. CDR3 DNA sequence: TGCAGCGGAGGCCGGGACAGGGGGGAGGAGCAGTACTTC.

This clonotype showed up just a few times. The rearrangement links TRBV28 to TRBJ2-2; D tentatively reads TRBD1 or TRBD2 (6 bases each). Germline assignment: CDR1 MDHEN and CDR2 SYDVKM. The CDR3 is made up of 16 amino acids. V lost 4 bases and J 7 bases, leaving 19 bases between the germline ends. The CDR3 DNA sequence: TGTGCCAGCAGTTCCCCGGTAGGGGGGATTAGCGGGGAGCTGTTTTTT. Translated, it gives CASSSPVGGISGELFF.

The sample holds many counts of this clonotype. The V and J genes are TRBV29-1 and TRBJ1-1; 8 positions agree with TRBD1. V lost 4 bases to trimming and J lost 3 bases; unmatched junction nucleotides: 13. The CDR3 is 16 residues long. Germline V gene lookup returns CDR1 SQVTM and CDR2 ANQGSEA. The CDR3 DNA reads TGCAGCGTTGTTTGGGCCACAGGGGGTACATACACTGAAGCTTTCTTT. Translating it yields CSVVWATGGTYTEAFF.

This clonotype was observed a handful of times. The rearrangement uses TRBV4-1 and TRBJ2-7; TRBD2 matches 11 bases. Unmatched junction bases numbered 4, after V lost 0 bases and J lost 3 bases. This CDR3 has 16 residues. The germline CDR1 and CDR2 sequences are MGHRA and YSYEKL. CDR3 protein: CASSQDMTSGVYEQYF. CDR3 DNA sequence: TGCGCCAGCAGCCAAGATATGACTAGCGGGGTCTACGAGCAGTACTTC.

The V gene is TRBV28, the J gene TRBJ2-7; D is unclear. The CDR3 contains 11 residues. The germline gives CDR1 MDHEN, CDR2 SYDVKM. Between the trimmed V and J ends, which lost 4 bases and 7 bases, there was a span of 8 bases. Here the CDR3 DNA reads TGTGCCAGCAGTTCCCTAAGGGAGCAGTACTTC. Translated, it gives CASSSLREQYF.

Of note for this clonotype: A much larger clone is a single base away; this may be a read error. The rearrangement joins TRBV12-3 or TRBV12-4 to TRBJ1-1, with 7 bases fitting TRBD1. The CDR3 consists of 13 residues. With V trimmed by 4 bases and J by 9 bases, 8 bases remained unmatched. CDR3 sequence (DNA): TGTGCCAGCAGTTCCGACAGGGCGACTAAAGCTTTCTTT. Translation gives CASSSDRATKAFF.

This clonotype was seen a handful of times. Here the CDR3 reads CASSAKGTSGSYEQYF. The CDR3 DNA is TGTGCCAGCAGCGCCAAAGGGACTAGCGGGAGCTACGAGCAGTACTTC. V and J are TRBV9 and TRBJ2-7; 14 nucleotides agree with TRBD2. Germline trimming cut 3 bases from V and 3 bases from J; bases unmatched to any gene: 5. This CDR3 is built from 16 residues. Looked up from germline, CDR1 is SGDLS and CDR2 is YYNGEE.

This sequence joins TRBV24-1 and TRBJ2-5, with TRBD1 matching over 7 bases. The V gene's germline CDR1 is KGHDR and CDR2 SFDVKD. There are 15 residues in the CDR3. With 4 bases clipped from V and 2 bases from J, the junction kept 6 bases outside the gene matches. The CDR3 coding sequence is TGTGCCACCAGTGACCCATGGACAGGACAAGAGACCCAGTACTTC. Translated: CATSDPWTGQETQYF.

This clonotype showed up many times. The CDR3 nucleotides read TGCGCCAGCAGCCGAGGGGTATCTGGAAACACCATATATTTT. It is translated as CASSRGVSGNTIYF. The genes are TRBV5-1 and TRBJ1-3; D may be TRBD1 (5 bases). V was trimmed by 4 bases and J by 1 base, leaving 9 bases between them. CDR3 length: 14 residues. CDR1 and CDR2 (germline): SGHRS, YFSETQ.